The 8 T cell receptor beta chains in this list originate from one sample, sequenced in a study of cytomegalovirus exposure and HLA in healthy donors. Vbeta (60) and Jbeta (13) primers were used in the PCR. Sequenced by immunoSEQ multiplex PCR; TCRdb stores in-frame clones only, minus some. The sample records 180,000 or so clones, 82% being singletons. The source material was PBMCs. These receptors were taken from a man aged 35 to 55 in good health and CMV-seronegative.

V is TRBV9 and J is TRBJ2-1, with 7 bases matching TRBD2. This CDR3 has 15 residues. Germline trimming cut 2 bases from V and 0 bases from J; bases unmatched to any gene: 2. Germline CDR1 and CDR2: SGDLS and YYNGEE. Here the CDR3 DNA reads TGTGCCAGCAGCGTCCTAGCGGCCTCCTACAATGAGCAGTTCTTC. This codes for CASSVLAASYNEQFF.

This chain uses TRBV20-1 with TRBJ1-2; tentatively, D is TRBD1 (6 bases). Trimming pared 6 bases from V and 8 bases from J, leaving 13 bases between. The CDR3 is 11 residues long. Germline-derived CDR1 and CDR2 are DFQATT and SNEGSKA (reference sequence). CDR3 loop: CSANRERGYTF. The CDR3 DNA follows: TGCAGTGCAAACAGGGAAAGGGGCTACACCTTC.

The chain uses TRBV6-5 and TRBJ2-7, with TRBD1 as a possible D gene (5 bases). This CDR3 is built from 14 residues. V lost 6 bases to trimming and J lost 0 bases, with 12 bases between them. The germline V gene has CDR1 MNHEY and CDR2 SVGAGI. CDR3: CASRLRQSSYEQYF. DNA for the CDR3: TGTGCCAGCAGACTCCGACAGTCCTCCTACGAGCAGTACTTC.

The chain is built from TRBV13 and TRBJ2-1; 9 positions agree with TRBD2. Germline V gene data show CDR1 as PRHDT and CDR2 as FYEKMQ (reference sequence). V lost 3 bases, J lost 8 bases, and 8 bases stayed unmatched. The CDR3 spans 15 residues. CDR3 sequence reads: CASSLGRGGRDEQFF. The CDR3 DNA sequence: TGTGCCAGCAGCTTGGGGCGGGGGGGCCGTGATGAGCAGTTCTTC.

This chain connects TRBV7-3 to TRBJ1-1; 9 nucleotides agree with TRBD1. This CDR3 contains 15 residues. V was clipped by 1 base and J by 6 bases; unmatched bases: 6. Germline CDR1 reads SGHTA; CDR2 reads FQGTGA. The CDR3 coding sequence is TGTGCCAGCAGCTTAATGGGGACAGGGATCTCTGAAGCTTTCTTT. Its protein is CASSLMGTGISEAFF.

The chain carries TRBV10-3 and TRBJ2-3; D gene ambiguous. The CDR3 consists of 14 residues. V was clipped by 2 bases and J by 0 bases, with 6 bases between them. The germline V gene encodes CDR1 ENHRY and CDR2 SYGVKD. CDR3 coding DNA: TGTGCCATCAGTGAGCCCGGGAGCACAGATACGCAGTATTTT. It yields the protein CAISEPGSTDTQYF.

The chain employs TRBV11-3 and TRBJ2-1, with TRBD2 identical over 11 bases. The germline CDR1 and CDR2 sequences are SGHNT and YENEEA. V trimming: 1 base; J trimming: 8 bases; junction bases outside the gene matches: 4. There are 15 residues in the CDR3. The CDR3 DNA reads TGTGCCAGCAGCTTAGGGCCTAGCGGGGGGTATGAGCAGTTCTTC. It codes for CASSLGPSGGYEQFF.

V gene TRBV18 combines with J gene TRBJ1-3; D may be TRBD1 (6 bases). Trimming removed 4 bases at V and 0 bases at J, with 10 bases between. The CDR3 covers 15 residues. Looked up from germline, CDR1 is KGHSH and CDR2 is LQKENI. Here the CDR3 reads CASSQGQFSGNTIYF. The DNA for the CDR3 is TGTGCCAGCTCACAAGGACAGTTCTCTGGAAACACCATATATTTT.